This TCR beta chain was documented in a study of shared clonotypes between healthy human individuals. Sequenced by immunoSEQ multiplex PCR; TCRdb stores in-frame clones only, minus some. The table shows fewer than 650,000 clones, with 60% to 85% occurring only once. The CDR3 is 13 residues long. Germline values: CDR1 SGHNT, CDR2 YYREEE (reference sequence). V was trimmed by 5 bases and J by 7 bases, leaving 15 bases between them. Sample: PBMCs. V and J are TRBV5-4 and TRBJ1-2; D is perhaps TRBD1 (6 bases). This sequence was found in a woman in her thirties or forties in good health. Some clones in this sample may be carry-over from other donors' samples. The CDR3 loop is CASSPPGGGGYTF. For the CDR3, the DNA is TGTGCCAGCAGTCCGCCGGGAGGGGGTGGCTACACCTTC.